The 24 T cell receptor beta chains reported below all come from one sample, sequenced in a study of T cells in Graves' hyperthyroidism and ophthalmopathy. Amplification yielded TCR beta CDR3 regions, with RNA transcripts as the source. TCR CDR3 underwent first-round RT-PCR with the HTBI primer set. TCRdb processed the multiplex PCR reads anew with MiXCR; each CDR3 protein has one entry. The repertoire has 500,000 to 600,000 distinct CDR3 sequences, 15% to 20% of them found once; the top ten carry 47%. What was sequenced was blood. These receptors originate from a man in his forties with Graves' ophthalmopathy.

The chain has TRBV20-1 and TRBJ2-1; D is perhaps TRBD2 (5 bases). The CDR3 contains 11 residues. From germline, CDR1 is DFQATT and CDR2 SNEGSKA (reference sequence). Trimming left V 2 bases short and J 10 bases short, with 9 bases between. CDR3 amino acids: CSARLPSEQFF. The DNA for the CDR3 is TGCAGTGCTAGACTTCCTAGCGAGCAGTTCTTC.

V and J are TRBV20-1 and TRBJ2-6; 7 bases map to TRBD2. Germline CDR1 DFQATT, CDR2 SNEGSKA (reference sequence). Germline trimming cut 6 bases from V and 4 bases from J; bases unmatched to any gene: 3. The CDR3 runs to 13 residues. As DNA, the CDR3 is TGCAGTGCCCGGACTAGGGGGGCCAACGTCCTGACTTTC. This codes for CSARTRGANVLTF.

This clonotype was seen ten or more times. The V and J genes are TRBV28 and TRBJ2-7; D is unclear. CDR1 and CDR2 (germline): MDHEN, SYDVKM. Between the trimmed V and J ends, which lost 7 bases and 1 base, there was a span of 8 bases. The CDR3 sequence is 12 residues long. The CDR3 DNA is TGTGCCAGCAAGGAAGGTTCCTACGAGCAGTACTTC. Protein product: CASKEGSYEQYF.

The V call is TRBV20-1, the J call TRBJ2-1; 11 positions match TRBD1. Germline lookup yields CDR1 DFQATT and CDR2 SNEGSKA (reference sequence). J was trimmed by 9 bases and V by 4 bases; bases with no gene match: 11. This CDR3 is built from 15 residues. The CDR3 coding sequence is TGCAGTGCTACCCCCCATACCGGGACAGGGGGTGAGCAGTTCTTC. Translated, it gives CSATPHTGTGGEQFF.

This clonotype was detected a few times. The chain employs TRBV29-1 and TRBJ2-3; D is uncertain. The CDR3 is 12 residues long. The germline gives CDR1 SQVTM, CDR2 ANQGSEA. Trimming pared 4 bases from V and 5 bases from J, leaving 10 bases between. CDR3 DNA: TGCAGCGTTGTCTCGCTCGGAGATACGCAGTATTTT. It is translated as CSVVSLGDTQYF.

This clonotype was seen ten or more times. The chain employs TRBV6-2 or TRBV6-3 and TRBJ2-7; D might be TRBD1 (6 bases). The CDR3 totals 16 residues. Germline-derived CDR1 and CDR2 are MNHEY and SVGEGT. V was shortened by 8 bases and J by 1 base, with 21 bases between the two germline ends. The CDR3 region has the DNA TGTGCCAGCCGACAATCCGGGACATTAATATCCTACGAGCAGTACTTC. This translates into CASRQSGTLISYEQYF.

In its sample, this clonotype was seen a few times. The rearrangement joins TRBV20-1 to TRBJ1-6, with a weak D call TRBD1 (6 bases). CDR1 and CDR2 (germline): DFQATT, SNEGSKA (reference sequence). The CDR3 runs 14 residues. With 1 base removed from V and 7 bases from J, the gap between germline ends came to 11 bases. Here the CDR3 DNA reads TGCAGTGCTAGAGCGGGACAACCAAATTCACCCCTCCACTTT. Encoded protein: CSARAGQPNSPLHF.

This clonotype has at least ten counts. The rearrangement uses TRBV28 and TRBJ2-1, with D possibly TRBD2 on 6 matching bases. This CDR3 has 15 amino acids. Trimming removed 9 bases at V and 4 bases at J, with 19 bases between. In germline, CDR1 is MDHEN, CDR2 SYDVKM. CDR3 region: CASRPRDSLYNEQFF. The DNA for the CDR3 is TGTGCCAGTCGTCCCCGGGACTCCCTATACAATGAGCAGTTCTTC.

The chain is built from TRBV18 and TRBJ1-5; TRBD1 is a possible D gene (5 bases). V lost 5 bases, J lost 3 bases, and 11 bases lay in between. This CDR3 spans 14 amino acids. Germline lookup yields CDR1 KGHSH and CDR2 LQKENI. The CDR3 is CASSTGGVNQPQHF. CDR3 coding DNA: TGTGCCAGCTCAACCGGGGGGGTCAATCAGCCCCAGCATTTT.

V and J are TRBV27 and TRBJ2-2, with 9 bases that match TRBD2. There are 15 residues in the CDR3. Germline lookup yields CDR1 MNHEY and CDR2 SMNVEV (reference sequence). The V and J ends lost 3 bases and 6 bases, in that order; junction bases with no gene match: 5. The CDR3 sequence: CASSFSGGLAGELFF. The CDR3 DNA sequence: TGTGCCAGCAGTTTCAGCGGGGGGCTGGCCGGGGAGCTGTTTTTT.

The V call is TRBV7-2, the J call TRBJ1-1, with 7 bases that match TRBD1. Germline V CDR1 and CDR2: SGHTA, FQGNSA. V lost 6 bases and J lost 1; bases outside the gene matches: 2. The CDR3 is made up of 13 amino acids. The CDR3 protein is CASRKGANTEAFF. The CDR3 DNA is TGTGCCAGCAGGAAGGGGGCGAACACTGAAGCTTTCTTT.

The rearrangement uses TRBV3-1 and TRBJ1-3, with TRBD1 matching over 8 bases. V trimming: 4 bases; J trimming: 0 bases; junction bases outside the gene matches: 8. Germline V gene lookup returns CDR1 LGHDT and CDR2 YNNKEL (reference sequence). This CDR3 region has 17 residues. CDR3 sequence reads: CASSPGQDATSGNTIYF. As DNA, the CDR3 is TGTGCCAGCAGCCCGGGACAGGATGCGACCTCTGGAAACACCATATATTTT. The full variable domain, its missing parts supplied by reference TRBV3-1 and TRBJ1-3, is DTAVSQTPKYLVTQMGNDKSIKCEQNLGHDTMYWYKQDSKKFLKIMFSYNNKELIINETVPNRFSPKSPDKAHLNLHINSLELGDSAVYFCASSPGQDATSGNTIYFGEGSWLTVV.

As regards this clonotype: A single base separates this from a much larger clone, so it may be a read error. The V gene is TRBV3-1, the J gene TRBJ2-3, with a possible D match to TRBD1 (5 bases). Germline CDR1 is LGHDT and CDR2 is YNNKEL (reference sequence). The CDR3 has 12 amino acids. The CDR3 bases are TGTGCCAGCAACCAAGGGGCTCATACGCAGTATTTT. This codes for CASNQGAHTQYF.

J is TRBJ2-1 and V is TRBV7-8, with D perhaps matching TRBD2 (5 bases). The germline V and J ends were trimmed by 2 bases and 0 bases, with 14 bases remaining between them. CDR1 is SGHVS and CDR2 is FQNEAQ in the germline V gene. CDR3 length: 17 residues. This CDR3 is CASSLFQRQSSYNEQFF. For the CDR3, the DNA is TGTGCCAGCAGCTTATTTCAGCGGCAGAGCTCCTACAATGAGCAGTTCTTC.

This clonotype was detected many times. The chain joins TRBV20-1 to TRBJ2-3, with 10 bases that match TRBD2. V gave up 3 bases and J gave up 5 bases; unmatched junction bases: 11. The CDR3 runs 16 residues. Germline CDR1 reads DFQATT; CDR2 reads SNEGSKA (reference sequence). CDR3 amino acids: CSASLPRTSGLDTQYF. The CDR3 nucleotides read TGCAGTGCTAGCTTACCCCGGACTAGCGGACTAGATACGCAGTATTTT.

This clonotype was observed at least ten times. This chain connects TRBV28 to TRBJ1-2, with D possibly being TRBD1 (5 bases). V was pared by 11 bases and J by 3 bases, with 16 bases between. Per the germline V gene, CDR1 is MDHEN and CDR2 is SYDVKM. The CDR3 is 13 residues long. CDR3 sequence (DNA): TGTGCCGGTAGGGGAATTCAAGACTATGGCTACACCTTC. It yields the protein CAGRGIQDYGYTF.

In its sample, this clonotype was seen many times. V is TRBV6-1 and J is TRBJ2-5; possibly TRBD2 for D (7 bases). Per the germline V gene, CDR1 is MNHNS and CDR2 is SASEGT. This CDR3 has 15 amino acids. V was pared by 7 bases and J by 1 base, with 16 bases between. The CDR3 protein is CASKRSGTSQETQYF. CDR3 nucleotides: TGTGCCAGCAAGCGGAGCGGGACAAGCCAAGAGACCCAGTACTTC.

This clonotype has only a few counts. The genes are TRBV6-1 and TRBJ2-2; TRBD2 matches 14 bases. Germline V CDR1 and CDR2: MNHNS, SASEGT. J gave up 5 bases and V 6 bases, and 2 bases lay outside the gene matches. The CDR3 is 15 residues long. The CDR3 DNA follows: TGTGCCAGCAGGACTAGCGGGGGGGCGACCGGGGAGCTGTTTTTT. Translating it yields CASRTSGGATGELFF.

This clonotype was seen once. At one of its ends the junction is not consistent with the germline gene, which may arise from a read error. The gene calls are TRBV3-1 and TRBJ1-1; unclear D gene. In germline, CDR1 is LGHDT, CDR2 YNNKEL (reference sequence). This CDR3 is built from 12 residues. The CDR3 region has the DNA TGTGCCAGCAACCAAGCCCAGCTTGAAGCTTTCTTT. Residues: CASNQAQLEAFF.

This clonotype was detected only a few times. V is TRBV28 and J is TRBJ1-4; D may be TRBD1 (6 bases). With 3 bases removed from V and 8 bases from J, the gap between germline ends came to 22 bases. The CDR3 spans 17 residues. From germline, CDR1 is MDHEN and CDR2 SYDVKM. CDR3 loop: CASSFGQSPWGKEKLFF. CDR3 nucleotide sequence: TGTGCCAGCAGTTTCGGACAGTCTCCCTGGGGAAAGGAAAAACTGTTTTTT.

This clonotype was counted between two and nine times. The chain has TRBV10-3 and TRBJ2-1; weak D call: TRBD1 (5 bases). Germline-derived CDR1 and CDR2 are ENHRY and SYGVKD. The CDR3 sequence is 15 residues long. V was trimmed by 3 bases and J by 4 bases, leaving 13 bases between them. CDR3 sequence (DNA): TGTGCCATCAGTGACCGGTCGACAGCATACAATGAGCAGTTCTTC. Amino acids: CAISDRSTAYNEQFF.

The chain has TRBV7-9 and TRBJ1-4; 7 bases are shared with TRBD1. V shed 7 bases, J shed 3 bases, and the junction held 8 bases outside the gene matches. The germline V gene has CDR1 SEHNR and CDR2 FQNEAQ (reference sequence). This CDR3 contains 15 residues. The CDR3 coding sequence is TGTGCCAGCACACAGGGGACGGGGCCTAATGAAAAACTGTTTTTT. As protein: CASTQGTGPNEKLFF.

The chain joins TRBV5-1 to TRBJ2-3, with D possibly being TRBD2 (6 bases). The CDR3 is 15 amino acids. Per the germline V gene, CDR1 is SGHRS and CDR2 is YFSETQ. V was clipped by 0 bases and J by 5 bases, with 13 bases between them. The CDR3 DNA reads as TGCGCCAGCAGCTTGGCCCTAGCGATCGGAGATACGCAGTATTTT. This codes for CASSLALAIGDTQYF.

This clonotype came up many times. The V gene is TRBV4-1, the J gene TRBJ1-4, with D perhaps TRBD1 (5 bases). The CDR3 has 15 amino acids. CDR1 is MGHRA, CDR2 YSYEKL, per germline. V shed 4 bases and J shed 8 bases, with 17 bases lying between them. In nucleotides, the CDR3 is TGCGCCAGCAGCCCCTCGGAGGGGTATAAGGAAAAACTGTTTTTT. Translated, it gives CASSPSEGYKEKLFF.